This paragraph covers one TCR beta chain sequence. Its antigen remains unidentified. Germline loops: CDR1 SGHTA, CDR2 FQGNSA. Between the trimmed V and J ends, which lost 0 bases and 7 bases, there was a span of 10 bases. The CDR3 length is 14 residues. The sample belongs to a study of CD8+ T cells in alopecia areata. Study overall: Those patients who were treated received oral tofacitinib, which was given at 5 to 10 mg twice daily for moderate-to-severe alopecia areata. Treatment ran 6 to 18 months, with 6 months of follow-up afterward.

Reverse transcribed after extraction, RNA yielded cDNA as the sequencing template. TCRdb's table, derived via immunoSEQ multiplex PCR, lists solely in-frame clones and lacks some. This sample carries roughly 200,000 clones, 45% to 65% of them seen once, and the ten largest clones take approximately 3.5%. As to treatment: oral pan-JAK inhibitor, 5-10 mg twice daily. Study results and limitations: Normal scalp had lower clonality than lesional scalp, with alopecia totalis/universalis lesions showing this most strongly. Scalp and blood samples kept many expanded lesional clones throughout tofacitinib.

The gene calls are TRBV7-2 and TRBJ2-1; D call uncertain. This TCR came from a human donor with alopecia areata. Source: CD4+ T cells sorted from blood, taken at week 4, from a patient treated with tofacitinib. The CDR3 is CASSLAHSLNEQFF. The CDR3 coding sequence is TGTGCCAGCAGCTTAGCGCATTCCCTTAATGAGCAGTTCTTC. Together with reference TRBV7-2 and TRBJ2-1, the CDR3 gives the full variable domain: GAGVSQSPSNKVTEKGKDVELRCDPISGHTALYWYRQSLGQGLEFLIYFQGNSAPDKSGLPSDRFSAERTGGSVSTLTIQRTQQEDSAVYLCASSLAHSLNEQFFGPGTRLTVL.